The T cell receptor (beta chain) under discussion was sequenced for a study of T cells in Graves' hyperthyroidism and ophthalmopathy. This clonotype was detected many times. Stable Graves' hyperthyroidism denoted no ophthalmopathy progression over 18 months. Unmatched junction bases numbered 12, after V lost 5 bases and J lost 0 bases. The germline V gene encodes CDR1 PRHDT and CDR2 FYEKMQ (reference sequence). The CDR3 covers 17 residues. There were TCR beta CDR3 regions amplified from RNA transcripts. An initial round of RT-PCR targeting the TCR CDR3 relied on the HTBI primer set. MiXCR was run by TCRdb on the multiplex PCR reads, yielding one entry per CDR3 protein. In the table there are roughly 110,000 distinct CDR3 sequences, 16% of which are singletons.

Specimen: blood. V is TRBV13 and J is TRBJ2-7; TRBD2 matches at 8 bases. The TCR comes from a woman in her fifties or sixties with Graves' hyperthyroidism. This CDR3 is CASSVRPSGSSSYEQYF. For the CDR3, the DNA is TGTGCCAGCAGCGTAAGACCGAGCGGGAGCAGCTCCTACGAGCAGTACTTC.